These 4 T cell receptor beta chains came from one sample sequenced in a study of Ad26.COV2.S vaccination and SARS-CoV-2 variants. Here immunoSEQ multiplex PCR was the method, and the copy in TCRdb shows in-frame clones only, minus some. The repertoire holds approximately 150,000 clones, with 80% to 90% as singletons. The sample in question was peripheral blood, obtained after recovery from COVID-19. Source of these receptors: a human donor who had recovered from COVID-19.

The chain recombines TRBV28 with TRBJ1-2; D ambiguous. V was shortened by 5 bases and J by 5 bases, with 12 bases between the two germline ends. The CDR3 runs to 13 residues. Germline-derived CDR1 and CDR2 are MDHEN and SYDVKM. The CDR3 sequence: CASSTMSPYGYTF. The DNA for the CDR3 is TGTGCCAGCAGTACCATGTCTCCGTATGGCTACACCTTC.

This sequence joins TRBV11-2 and TRBJ1-6; a weak D match, TRBD1 (5 bases). Germline lookup yields CDR1 SGHAT and CDR2 FQNNGV. The CDR3 length is 16 residues. Trimming removed 6 bases at V and 0 bases at J, with 12 bases between. As DNA, the CDR3 is TGTGCCAGCAGTTCCTCAGGGAGCTCCTATAATTCACCCCTCCACTTT. Protein: CASSSSGSSYNSPLHF. Supplemented by reference TRBV11-2 and TRBJ1-6, the full variable domain reads EAGVAQSPRYKIIEKRQSVAFWCNPISGHATLYWYQQILGQGPKLLIQFQNNGVVDDSQLPKDRFSAERLKGVDSTLKIQPAKLEDSAVYLCASSSSGSSYNSPLHFGNGTRLTVT.

This clone showed up just a few times. This chain uses TRBV7-2 with TRBJ1-5; tentatively, D is TRBD1 (5 bases). Trimming stripped 3 bases from V and 6 bases from J, with 9 bases between. Germline V CDR1 and CDR2: SGHTA, FQGNSA. This CDR3 comprises 13 residues. This chain's CDR3 is CASSFKGSQPQHF. In DNA form, the CDR3 reads TGTGCCAGCAGCTTCAAGGGGAGTCAGCCCCAGCATTTT.

This clone was observed once. The V call is TRBV10-2, the J call TRBJ2-1, with D possibly matching TRBD2 (6 bases). V was clipped by 6 bases and J by 4 bases, with 10 bases between them. The CDR3 covers 13 residues. Germline CDR1 WSHSY, CDR2 SAAADI. This CDR3 reads CASSVAGYNEQFF. The CDR3 nucleotides are TGCGCCAGCAGCGTCGCGGGGTACAATGAGCAGTTCTTC.